This TCR beta chain was sequenced during a study of T-cell memory formation after mild COVID-19. Study-level background: TCR clusters were mostly confined to one donor each.

After 5'RACE with constant-segment primers, TCR alpha and TCR beta cDNA libraries carrying sample barcodes and UMIs were obtained. TCRdb recomputed calls from the 5' RACE reads with MiXCR, one row per CDR3 protein. The sample consists of some 69,000 distinct CDR3 sequences, 16% of them appearing once. Study-wide results and limits: Some SARS-CoV-2-responding clones were already detected in memory before infection. The CD4+ clones that contracted clustered mainly within CM and EM, and the CD8+ clones concentrated in EMRA.

The germline CDR1 and CDR2 sequences are SQVTM and ANQGSEA. Trimming removed 0 bases at V and 3 bases at J, with 12 bases between. This CDR3 spans 15 amino acids. This clonotype occurred many times. Its target is unknown. This sequence originates from an adult woman who had mild COVID-19 (a few samples of this study predate the infection). Cell type and time point are not known. The specimen was PBMCs or a T cell subset sorted from them (not recorded which). This sequence joins TRBV29-1 and TRBJ2-4; no firm D call. The CDR3 DNA sequence: TGCAGCGTTGAAGACAGGCCAACGGGCAAAAACATTCAGTACTTC. Protein sequence: CSVEDRPTGKNIQYF.